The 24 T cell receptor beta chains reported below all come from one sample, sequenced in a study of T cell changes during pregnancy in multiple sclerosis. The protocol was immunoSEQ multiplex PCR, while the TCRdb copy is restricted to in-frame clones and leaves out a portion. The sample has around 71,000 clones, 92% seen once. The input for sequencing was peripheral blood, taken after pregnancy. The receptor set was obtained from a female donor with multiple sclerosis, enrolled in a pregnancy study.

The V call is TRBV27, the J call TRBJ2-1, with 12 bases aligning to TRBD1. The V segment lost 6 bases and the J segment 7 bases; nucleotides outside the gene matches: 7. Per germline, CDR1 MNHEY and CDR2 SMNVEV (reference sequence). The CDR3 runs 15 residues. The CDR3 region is CASRTGTGGLNEQFF. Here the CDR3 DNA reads TGTGCCAGCAGAACCGGGACAGGGGGCCTGAATGAGCAGTTCTTC.

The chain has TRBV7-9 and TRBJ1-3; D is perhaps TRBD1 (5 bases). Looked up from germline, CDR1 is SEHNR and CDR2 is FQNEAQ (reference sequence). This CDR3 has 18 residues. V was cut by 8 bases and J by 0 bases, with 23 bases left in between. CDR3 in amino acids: CASWGIRGNRLSGNTIYF. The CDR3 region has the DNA TGTGCCAGCTGGGGGATTCGGGGGAACCGACTCTCTGGAAACACCATATATTTT.

CDR3 bases: TGTGCCAGCAGGACTAGCGGGGAAACCTACGAGCAGTACTTC. It is translated as CASRTSGETYEQYF. The rearrangement uses TRBV28 and TRBJ2-7, with TRBD2 matching 11 bases. The CDR3 runs 14 residues. Losses at the gene ends were 6 bases for V and 2 bases for J; bases not matched to a gene: 3. Per the germline V gene, CDR1 is MDHEN and CDR2 is SYDVKM.

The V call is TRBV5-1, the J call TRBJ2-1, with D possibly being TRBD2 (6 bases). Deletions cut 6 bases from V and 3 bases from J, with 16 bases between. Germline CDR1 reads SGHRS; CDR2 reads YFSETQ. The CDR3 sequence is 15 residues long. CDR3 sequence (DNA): TGCGCCAGCACCCCTGGCCGGGAGATCTACAATGAGCAGTTCTTC. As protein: CASTPGREIYNEQFF.

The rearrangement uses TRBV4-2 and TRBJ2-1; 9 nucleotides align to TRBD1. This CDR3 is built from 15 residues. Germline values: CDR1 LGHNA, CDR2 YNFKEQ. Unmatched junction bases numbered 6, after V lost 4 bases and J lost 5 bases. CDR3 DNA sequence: TGTGCCAGCAGCCTAGGGACAGGGACGAACAATGAGCAGTTCTTC. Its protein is CASSLGTGTNNEQFF.

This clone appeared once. The CDR3 sequence is CASGLEAHRGETQYF. In nucleotides, the CDR3 is TGCGCCAGCGGCCTTGAGGCCCACCGGGGAGAGACCCAGTACTTC. The rearrangement uses TRBV5-1 and TRBJ2-5, with TRBD2 as a possible D gene (5 bases). The germline V gene encodes CDR1 SGHRS and CDR2 YFSETQ. This CDR3 has 15 amino acids. V was clipped by 7 bases and J by 4 bases, with 20 bases between them.

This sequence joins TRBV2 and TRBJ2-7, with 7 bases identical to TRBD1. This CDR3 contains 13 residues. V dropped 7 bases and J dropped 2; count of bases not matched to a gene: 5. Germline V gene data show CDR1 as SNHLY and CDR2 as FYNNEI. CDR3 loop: CASMTGHTYEQYF. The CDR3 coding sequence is TGTGCCAGCATGACAGGGCACACCTACGAGCAGTACTTC.

CDR3: CSVWTSGKFIASTDTQYF. DNA of the CDR3: TGCAGCGTTTGGACTAGCGGAAAATTCATAGCTAGCACAGATACGCAGTATTTT. V usage is TRBV29-1 and J usage is TRBJ2-3; 10 bases are shared with TRBD2. J was trimmed by 0 bases and V by 5 bases; bases with no gene match: 14. The germline V gene encodes CDR1 SQVTM and CDR2 ANQGSEA. The CDR3 runs to 18 residues.

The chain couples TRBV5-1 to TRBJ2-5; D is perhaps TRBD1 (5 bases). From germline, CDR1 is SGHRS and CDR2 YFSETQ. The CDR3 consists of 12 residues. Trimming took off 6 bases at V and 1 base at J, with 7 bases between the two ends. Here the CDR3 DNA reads TGCGCCAGCACCGACAGCCAAGAGACCCAGTACTTC. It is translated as CASTDSQETQYF.

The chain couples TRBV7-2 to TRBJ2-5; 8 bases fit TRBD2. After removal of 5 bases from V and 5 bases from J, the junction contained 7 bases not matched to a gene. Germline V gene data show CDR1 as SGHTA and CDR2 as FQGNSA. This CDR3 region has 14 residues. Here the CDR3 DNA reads TGTGCCAGCAGCCGCCGGGGGGGGAGGGAGACCCAGTACTTC. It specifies CASSRRGGRETQYF.

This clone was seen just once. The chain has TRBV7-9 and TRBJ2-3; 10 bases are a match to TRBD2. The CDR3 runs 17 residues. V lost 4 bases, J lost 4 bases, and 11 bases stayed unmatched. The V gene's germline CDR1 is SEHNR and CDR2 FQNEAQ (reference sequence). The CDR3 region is CASSSQRSGRGPDTQYF. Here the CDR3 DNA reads TGTGCCAGCAGCTCCCAGCGAAGCGGGAGGGGGCCAGATACGCAGTATTTT.

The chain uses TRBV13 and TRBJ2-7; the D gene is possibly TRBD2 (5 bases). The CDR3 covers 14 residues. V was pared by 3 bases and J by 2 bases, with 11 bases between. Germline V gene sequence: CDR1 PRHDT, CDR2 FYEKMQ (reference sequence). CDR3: CASSLRLATYEQYF. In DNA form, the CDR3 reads TGTGCCAGCAGCTTGCGGCTAGCAACCTACGAGCAGTACTTC.

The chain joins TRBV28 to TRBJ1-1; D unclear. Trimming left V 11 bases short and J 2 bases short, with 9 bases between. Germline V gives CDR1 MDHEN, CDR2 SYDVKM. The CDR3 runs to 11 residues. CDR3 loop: CAARLNTEAFF. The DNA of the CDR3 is TGTGCCGCACGCCTAAACACTGAAGCTTTCTTT.

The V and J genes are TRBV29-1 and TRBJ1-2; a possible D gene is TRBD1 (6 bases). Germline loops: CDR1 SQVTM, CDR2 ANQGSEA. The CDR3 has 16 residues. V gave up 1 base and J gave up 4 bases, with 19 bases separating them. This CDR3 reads CSVEGRTDQGSYGYTF. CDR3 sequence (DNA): TGCAGCGTTGAAGGGAGGACGGACCAGGGGAGCTATGGCTACACCTTC. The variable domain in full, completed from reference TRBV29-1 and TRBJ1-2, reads SAVISQKPSRDICQRGTSLTIQCQVDSQVTMMFWYRQQPGQSLTLIATANQGSEATYESGFVIDKFPISRPNLTFSTLTVSNMSPEDSSIYLCSVEGRTDQGSYGYTFGSGTRLTVV.

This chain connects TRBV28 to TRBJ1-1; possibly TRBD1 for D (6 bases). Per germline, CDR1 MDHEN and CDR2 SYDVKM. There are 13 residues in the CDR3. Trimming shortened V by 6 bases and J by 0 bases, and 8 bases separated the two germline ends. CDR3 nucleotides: TGTGCCAGCAGACAGGGTCTGAACACTGAAGCTTTCTTT. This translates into CASRQGLNTEAFF.

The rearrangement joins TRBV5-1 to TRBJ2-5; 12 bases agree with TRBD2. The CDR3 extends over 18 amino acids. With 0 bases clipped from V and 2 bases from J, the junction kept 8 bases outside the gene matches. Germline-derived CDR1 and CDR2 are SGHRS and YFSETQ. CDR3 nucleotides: TGCGCCAGCAGCTTGGCTGGCCTAGCGGGAGGGGGTCAAGAGACCCAGTACTTC. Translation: CASSLAGLAGGGQETQYF.

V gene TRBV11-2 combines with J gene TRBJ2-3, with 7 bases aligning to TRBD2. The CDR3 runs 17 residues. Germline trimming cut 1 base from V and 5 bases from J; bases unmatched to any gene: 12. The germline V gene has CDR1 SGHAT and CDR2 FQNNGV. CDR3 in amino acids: CASSLGLGGRIGDTQYF. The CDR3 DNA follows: TGTGCCAGCAGCTTAGGTCTGGGCGGGAGAATCGGAGATACGCAGTATTTT.

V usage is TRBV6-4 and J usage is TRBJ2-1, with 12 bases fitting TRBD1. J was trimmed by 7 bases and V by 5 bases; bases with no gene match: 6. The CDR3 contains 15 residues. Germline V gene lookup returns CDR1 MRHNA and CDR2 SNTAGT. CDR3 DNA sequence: TGTGCCAGCAGTCAGGGACAGGGGGCCTCTAATGAGCAGTTCTTC. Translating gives CASSQGQGASNEQFF.

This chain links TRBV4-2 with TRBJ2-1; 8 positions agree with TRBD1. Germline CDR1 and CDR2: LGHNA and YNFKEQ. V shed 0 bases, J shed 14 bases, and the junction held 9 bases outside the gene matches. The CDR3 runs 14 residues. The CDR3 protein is CASSQDKRAGGEFF. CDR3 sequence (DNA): TGTGCCAGCAGCCAAGACAAAAGGGCAGGGGGCGAGTTCTTC.

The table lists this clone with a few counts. CDR3 residues: CASRDGTSGSYEQYF. In nucleotides, the CDR3 is TGTGCCAGCAGAGACGGGACTAGCGGGAGTTACGAGCAGTACTTC. The chain uses TRBV6-5 and TRBJ2-7, with 14 bases matching TRBD2. CDR3 length: 15 amino acids. Trimming at V came to 6 bases and at J to 4 bases, leaving 5 bases not matched to a gene. The germline CDR1 and CDR2 sequences are MNHEY and SVGAGI.

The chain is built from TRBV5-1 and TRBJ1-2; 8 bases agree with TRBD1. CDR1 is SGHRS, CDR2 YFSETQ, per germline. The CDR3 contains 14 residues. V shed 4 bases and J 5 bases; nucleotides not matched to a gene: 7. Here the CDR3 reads CASSPPGQGYGYTF. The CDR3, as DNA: TGCGCCAGCAGCCCCCCCGGACAGGGATATGGCTACACCTTC. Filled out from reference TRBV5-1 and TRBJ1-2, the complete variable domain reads KAGVTQTPRYLIKTRGQQVTLSCSPISGHRSVSWYQQTPGQGLQFLFEYFSETQRNKGNFPGRFSGRQFSNSRSEMNVSTLELGDSALYLCASSPPGQGYGYTFGSGTRLTVV.

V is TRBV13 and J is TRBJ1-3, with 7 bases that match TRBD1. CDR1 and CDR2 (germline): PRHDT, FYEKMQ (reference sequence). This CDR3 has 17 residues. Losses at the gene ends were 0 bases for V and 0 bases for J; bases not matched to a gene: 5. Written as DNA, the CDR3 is TGTGCCAGCAGCTTAGGGCCGGGACAGTCCTCTGGAAACACCATATATTTT. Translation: CASSLGPGQSSGNTIYF. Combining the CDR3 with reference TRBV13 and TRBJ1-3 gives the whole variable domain AAGVIQSPRHLIKEKRETATLKCYPIPRHDTVYWYQQGPGQDPQFLISFYEKMQSDKGSIPDRFSAQQFSDYHSELNMSSLELGDSALYFCASSLGPGQSSGNTIYFGEGSWLTVV.

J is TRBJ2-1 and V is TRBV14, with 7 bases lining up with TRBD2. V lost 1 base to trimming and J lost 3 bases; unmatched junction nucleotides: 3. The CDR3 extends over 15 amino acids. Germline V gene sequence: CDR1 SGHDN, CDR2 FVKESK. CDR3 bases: TGTGCCAGCAGCCAAGGATGGGGGGGCTACAATGAGCAGTTCTTC. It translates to CASSQGWGGYNEQFF.

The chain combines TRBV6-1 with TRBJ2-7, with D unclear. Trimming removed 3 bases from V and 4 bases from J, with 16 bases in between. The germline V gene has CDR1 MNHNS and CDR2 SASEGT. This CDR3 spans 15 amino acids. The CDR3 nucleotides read TGTGCCAGCAGTGAGGCGAGGTTTTTTGTTTACGAGCAGTACTTC. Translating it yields CASSEARFFVYEQYF.